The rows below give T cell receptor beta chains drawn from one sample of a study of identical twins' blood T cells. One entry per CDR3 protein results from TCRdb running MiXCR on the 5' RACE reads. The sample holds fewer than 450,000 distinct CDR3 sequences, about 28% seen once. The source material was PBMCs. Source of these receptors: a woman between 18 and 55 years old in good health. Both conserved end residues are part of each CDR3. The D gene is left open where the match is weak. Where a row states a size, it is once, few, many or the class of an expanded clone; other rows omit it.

CDR3 DNA: TGTGCCAGCAGCTTCTACGGGACTGTGACCTCCTACGAGCAGTACTTC
CDR3 protein: CASSFYGTVTSYEQYF
V gene: TRBV13
D gene: NA
clone size: NA
J gene: TRBJ2-7

CDR3 DNA: TGTGCCAGCAGCCGGACAGTCACCGGGGAGCTGTTTTTT
CDR3 protein: CASSRTVTGELFF
V gene: TRBV6-5
D gene: NA
clone size: NA
J gene: TRBJ2-2

CDR3 DNA: TGTGCCAGCAGGGTTAAGACTAGCGGGAAGGGATCCTACAATGAGCAGTTCTTC
CDR3 protein: CASRVKTSGKGSYNEQFF
V gene: TRBV6-4
D gene: TRBD2
clone size: many
J gene: TRBJ2-1

CDR3 DNA: TGTGCCAGCAGCTTAGGCCGAAAAGAGACCCAGTACTTC
CDR3 protein: CASSLGRKETQYF
V gene: TRBV7-2
D gene: NA
clone size: few
J gene: TRBJ2-5

CDR3 DNA: TGTGCCAGCTCACCAGTAGCGATCACCTTTGACAATGAGCAGTTCTTC
CDR3 protein: CASSPVAITFDNEQFF
V gene: TRBV18
D gene: NA
clone size: NA
J gene: TRBJ2-1

CDR3 DNA: TGTGCCATCAGTGAGTCAACTGGGGCGGGAACCTACAATGAGCAGTTCTTC
CDR3 protein: CAISESTGAGTYNEQFF
V gene: TRBV10-3
D gene: NA
clone size: NA
J gene: TRBJ2-1

CDR3 DNA: TGTGCCACCCAAGTAGGTAGCGGGGTTATCGAGCAGTACTTC
CDR3 protein: CATQVGSGVIEQYF
V gene: TRBV27
D gene: TRBD2
clone size: few
J gene: TRBJ2-7

CDR3 DNA: TGCAGCGTCGGAAGAGGACAGGCGGGTGAAAAACTGTTTTTT
CDR3 protein: CSVGRGQAGEKLFF
V gene: TRBV29-1
D gene: TRBD1
clone size: few
J gene: TRBJ1-4

CDR3 DNA: TGTGCTAGCAGCTTAGGTCGCGGCACCGGGGAGCTGTTTTTT
CDR3 protein: CASSLGRGTGELFF
V gene: TRBV7-8
D gene: NA
clone size: many
J gene: TRBJ2-2

CDR3 DNA: TGTGCCAGCAGCGCGGGGGGGCCACGGAATACGCAGTATTTT
CDR3 protein: CASSAGGPRNTQYF
V gene: TRBV9
D gene: TRBD2
clone size: NA
J gene: TRBJ2-3

CDR3 DNA: TGCAGTGCTAGCCCCCAGGGAGGTGAAGCTTTCTTT
CDR3 protein: CSASPQGGEAFF
V gene: TRBV20-1
D gene: NA
clone size: many
J gene: TRBJ1-1

CDR3 DNA: TGTGCCAGCAGCCGCGCCGGGGCGGGAACTGAAGCTTTCTTT
CDR3 protein: CASSRAGAGTEAFF
V gene: TRBV14
D gene: NA
clone size: few
J gene: TRBJ1-1

CDR3 DNA: TGTGCCAGCAGCAAGGGACAGTCTTTCTCACCCCTCCACTTT
CDR3 protein: CASSKGQSFSPLHF
V gene: TRBV7-2
D gene: TRBD1
clone size: many
J gene: TRBJ1-6

CDR3 DNA: TGCAGTGCTAGAACTTCGACAGACGGGCTTGGCTACACCTTC
CDR3 protein: CSARTSTDGLGYTF
V gene: TRBV20-1
D gene: NA
clone size: NA
J gene: TRBJ1-2

CDR3 DNA: TGTGCCAGCAGCCTAGTGAGCCTCACTGAAGCTTTCTTT
CDR3 protein: CASSLVSLTEAFF
V gene: TRBV7-9
D gene: NA
clone size: few
J gene: TRBJ1-1

CDR3 DNA: TGCAGTGCTCCTTCGGGGACTTATTATGTCGAGACCCAGTACTTC
CDR3 protein: CSAPSGTYYVETQYF
V gene: TRBV20-1
D gene: NA
clone size: few
J gene: TRBJ2-5

CDR3 DNA: TGTGCCAGCAGCTTAGGTGGGGCCACCTACAATGAGCAGTTCTTC
CDR3 protein: CASSLGGATYNEQFF
V gene: TRBV7-8
D gene: NA
clone size: few
J gene: TRBJ2-1

CDR3 DNA: TGTGCCAGCAGCCATACAACAGGGAACACCATATATTTT
CDR3 protein: CASSHTTGNTIYF
V gene: TRBV7-7
D gene: NA
clone size: NA
J gene: TRBJ1-3

CDR3 DNA: TGTGCCAGCAGCGGACAGGGCAATAAGGGAAACACCATATATTTT
CDR3 protein: CASSGQGNKGNTIYF
V gene: TRBV9
D gene: TRBD1
clone size: few
J gene: TRBJ1-3

CDR3 DNA: TGTGCCAGCACGGTACCCTGGTTTCTCCAGTACTTC
CDR3 protein: CASTVPWFLQYF
V gene: TRBV12-3/TRBV12-4
D gene: NA
clone size: NA
J gene: TRBJ2-7

CDR3 DNA: TGTGCCAGTTCTATGGCCGGAGGGAGCGCCTACGAGCAGTACTTC
CDR3 protein: CASSMAGGSAYEQYF
V gene: TRBV19
D gene: NA
clone size: NA
J gene: TRBJ2-7

CDR3 DNA: TGTGCCAGCAGCAAATGCGGGACAGGGTACACCGGGGAGCTGTTTTTT
CDR3 protein: CASSKCGTGYTGELFF
V gene: TRBV6-2/TRBV6-3
D gene: TRBD1
clone size: NA
J gene: TRBJ2-2

CDR3 DNA: TGTGCCACCAACCAAGGACAGGGAGACAGCACGCAGTATTTT
CDR3 protein: CATNQGQGDSTQYF
V gene: TRBV24-1
D gene: TRBD1
clone size: NA
J gene: TRBJ2-3

CDR3 DNA: TGTGCCAGCAGCGATCCCGGGACCGGTACCGAAGCTTTCTTT
CDR3 protein: CASSDPGTGTEAFF
V gene: TRBV7-2
D gene: NA
clone size: few
J gene: TRBJ1-1

CDR3 DNA: TGTGCCAGCAGTAGGACCCGGACAGGCCCTCTGTCCACAGATACGCAGTATTTT
CDR3 protein: CASSRTRTGPLSTDTQYF
V gene: TRBV6-5
D gene: TRBD1
clone size: few
J gene: TRBJ2-3

CDR3 DNA: TGTGCCAGCAGCCAAGGTTTTCAGGGTACGCAGTATTTT
CDR3 protein: CASSQGFQGTQYF
V gene: TRBV14
D gene: NA
clone size: NA
J gene: TRBJ2-3

CDR3 DNA: TGTGCCAGCAGCCAAGGTCCCTACTCCACAGATACGCAGTATTTT
CDR3 protein: CASSQGPYSTDTQYF
V gene: TRBV3-1
D gene: NA
clone size: NA
J gene: TRBJ2-3

CDR3 DNA: TGCAGCGTTGAAGACCAACGGACGGGGCAGCCGAGCACTGAAGCTTTCTTT
CDR3 protein: CSVEDQRTGQPSTEAFF
V gene: TRBV29-1
D gene: NA
clone size: once
J gene: TRBJ1-1

CDR3 DNA: TGTGCCAGTAGTAACCGGGGTGATGGCTACACCTTC
CDR3 protein: CASSNRGDGYTF
V gene: TRBV19
D gene: NA
clone size: NA
J gene: TRBJ1-2

CDR3 DNA: TGCAGTGCCGTAGCGGGAGGGCCCAATTCCCCCCAAGAGACCCAGTACTTC
CDR3 protein: CSAVAGGPNSPQETQYF
V gene: TRBV20-1
D gene: TRBD2
clone size: few
J gene: TRBJ2-5

CDR3 DNA: TGCAGTGCTAGCGACAGCCTCTCTGGAAACACCATATATTTT
CDR3 protein: CSASDSLSGNTIYF
V gene: TRBV20-1
D gene: NA
clone size: NA
J gene: TRBJ1-3

CDR3 DNA: TGTGCCAGCAGCTCCTTTCATGAGCAGTTCTTC
CDR3 protein: CASSSFHEQFF
V gene: TRBV7-2
D gene: NA
clone size: NA
J gene: TRBJ2-1

CDR3 DNA: TGTGCCAGCAGCCGGGACAGATCTAAGATTAATGAAAAACTGTTTTTT
CDR3 protein: CASSRDRSKINEKLFF
V gene: TRBV7-2
D gene: TRBD1
clone size: NA
J gene: TRBJ1-4